A selection of T cell receptor beta chains follows, all from one sample in a study of blood T cell repertoires in COVID-19. Produced via immunoSEQ multiplex PCR; TCRdb's table is partial and in-frame only. The sample lists 200,000 or so clones, roughly nine tenths occurring once. The sequenced sample was PBMCs or T cells enriched from blood (not recorded which). Receptors originate from a woman under 40 who had recovered from COVID-19. The CDR3 runs from the conserved cysteine through the conserved F or W. A D gene is named only where the DNA matches it firmly. A clone size is listed for some rows: how often the clone was seen (once, few, many), or a class if it is expanded.

D gene,V gene,J gene,clone size,CDR3 DNA,CDR3 protein
-,TRBV25-1,TRBJ2-3,-,TGTGCCAGCAGTGAATATGATAGCCAGGATACGCAGTATTTT,CASSEYDSQDTQYF
TRBD1,TRBV7-2,TRBJ1-4,-,TGTGCCAGCGGAAGAGGGGGCGGGTTTGAAAAACTGTTTTTT,CASGRGGGFEKLFF
TRBD1,TRBV7-2,TRBJ2-6,-,TGTGCCAGCAGCTTAGCCGGACAGGGGGCATCAGGGGCCAACGTCCTGACTTTC,CASSLAGQGASGANVLTF
-,TRBV7-2,TRBJ1-4,-,TGTGCCAGCAGCTTAATGGGGGCGGGTGAAAAACTGTTTTTT,CASSLMGAGEKLFF
TRBD2,TRBV19,TRBJ2-1,-,TGTGCCAGTAAAAGCGGGGGGGCCTACAATGAGCAGTTCTTC,CASKSGGAYNEQFF
-,TRBV4-2,TRBJ1-5,-,TGTGCCAGCAGCCTATCACGGGATCAGCCCCAGCATTTT,CASSLSRDQPQHF
TRBD1,TRBV18,TRBJ1-5,-,TGTGCCAGCTCAACAGGGGGCGCTGATCAGCCCCAGCATTTT,CASSTGGADQPQHF
TRBD1,TRBV6-6,TRBJ1-2,-,TGTGCCAGCAGTCGACAGGGGGATGACTATGGCTACACCTTC,CASSRQGDDYGYTF
TRBD1,TRBV7-3,TRBJ2-1,-,TGTGCCAGCAGCGTGGGACAGCGTAATGAGCAGTTCTTC,CASSVGQRNEQFF
TRBD1,TRBV19,TRBJ1-5,-,TGTGCCAGTAGTCGACAGGGTTTTGATCAGCCCCAGCATTTT,CASSRQGFDQPQHF
TRBD1,TRBV7-2,TRBJ2-3,-,TGTGCCAGCAGCTTAGTAGGAACAGGGGGCGCAGATACGCAGTATTTT,CASSLVGTGGADTQYF
TRBD1,TRBV7-2,TRBJ1-2,-,TGTGCCAGCAGCCCGGACAGGGTTGACTATGGCTACACCTTC,CASSPDRVDYGYTF
TRBD1,TRBV4-2,TRBJ1-6,-,TGTGCCAGCAGCCGCCCAAATGGGGCAGGGGGACATTCACCCCTCCACTTT,CASSRPNGAGGHSPLHF
-,TRBV29-1,TRBJ1-1,-,TGCAGCGGTCGGACATCGAACACTGAAGCTTTCTTT,CSGRTSNTEAFF
-,TRBV12-3/TRBV12-4,TRBJ1-2,once,TGTGCCAGCAGTTCTGGCCTAGCACACACCTTC,CASSSGLAHTF
-,TRBV4-2,TRBJ1-6,-,TGTGCCAGCAGCCAAGTTTTCGCGGGTCTCTCGGGAACAGCTCATTATCCCTATAATTCACCCCTCCACTTT,CASSQVFAGLSGTAHYPYNSPLHF
TRBD1,TRBV29-1,TRBJ1-1,-,TGCAGCGTGGGACAGACAGGGACTGAAGCTTTCTTT,CSVGQTGTEAFF
TRBD1,TRBV4-1,TRBJ2-3,-,TGCGCCAGCAGCCCTAACACGGGACAGTGGACAGATACGCAGTATTTT,CASSPNTGQWTDTQYF
TRBD1,TRBV5-6,TRBJ2-7,-,TGTGCCAGCAGCTGGGGGACAGGGGTTTCTTACGAGCAGTACTTC,CASSWGTGVSYEQYF
TRBD1,TRBV11-3,TRBJ1-1,-,TGTGCCAGCAGCTTAGGCTACAGGGGATCTGAAGCTTTCTTT,CASSLGYRGSEAFF
-,TRBV18,TRBJ2-1,-,TGTGCCAGCTCACCAACAAACAATGAGCAGTTCTTC,CASSPTNNEQFF
-,TRBV10-3,TRBJ1-6,once,TGTGCCATCAGTGTAGCTGGGGCAAATTCACCCCTCCACTTT,CAISVAGANSPLHF
-,TRBV4-1,TRBJ1-6,-,TGCGCCAGCAGCCCCCTTGGAGGTAATTCACCCCTCCACTTT,CASSPLGGNSPLHF
-,TRBV11-1,TRBJ2-7,-,TGTGCCAGCAGCTTATACGGAGGGGGGGAATACGAGCAGTACTTC,CASSLYGGGEYEQYF
TRBD1,TRBV7-8,TRBJ1-3,-,TGTGCCAGCAGCACGGGGACAGGTTCTGGAAACACCATATATTTT,CASSTGTGSGNTIYF
-,TRBV4-1,TRBJ2-6,-,TGCGCCAGCAGGGGGAGAACCTTCTCTGGGGCCAACGTCCTGACTTTC,CASRGRTFSGANVLTF
TRBD2,TRBV11-2,TRBJ2-5,-,TGTGCCAGCAGCGCCGGGGGGATCCAAGAGACCCAGTACTTC,CASSAGGIQETQYF
-,TRBV19,TRBJ1-1,once,TGTGCCAGTAAACGAATTGGGCAGACCACTGAAGCTTTCTTT,CASKRIGQTTEAFF
TRBD2,TRBV7-6,TRBJ2-3,-,TGTGCCAGCAGCTTGGGACTAGCGGTGATCACAGATACGCAGTATTTT,CASSLGLAVITDTQYF
TRBD1,TRBV18,TRBJ2-6,-,TGTGCCAGCTCAACCGCCTCCGGGACAGGGGTAACTGGGGCCAACGTCCTGACTTTC,CASSTASGTGVTGANVLTF
TRBD2,TRBV19,TRBJ2-3,-,TGTGCCAGTAGAGTCCGGGAGGGGGGGGATACGCAGTATTTT,CASRVREGGDTQYF
-,TRBV19,TRBJ2-3,once,TGTGCCAGTAGTGAGGATAGGGGGGATACGCAGTATTTT,CASSEDRGDTQYF
-,TRBV16,TRBJ2-1,-,TGTGCCAGCAGCCACCTAACAGGGGGGGTTGGCAATGAGCAGTTCTTC,CASSHLTGGVGNEQFF
TRBD1,TRBV5-8,TRBJ2-7,-,TGTGCCAGCAGCTTCCAACCAGGGGGTAGAAAATTCTACGAGCAGTACTTC,CASSFQPGGRKFYEQYF
TRBD1,TRBV6-5,TRBJ1-4,-,TGTGCCAGCAGCGCGACAACAGGGGGGATTGAAAAACTGTTTTTT,CASSATTGGIEKLFF
-,TRBV2,TRBJ2-3,-,TGTGCCAGCAGTAAACTTGAGGGCACAGATACGCAGTATTTT,CASSKLEGTDTQYF
-,TRBV7-9,TRBJ2-7,-,TGTGCCAGCAGCTTAGCGGGGAGGAACCACGAGCAGTACTTC,CASSLAGRNHEQYF
-,TRBV7-9,TRBJ2-3,once,TGTGCCAGCAGCTTAGGAACTAGGCAAAGAGATACGCAGTATTTT,CASSLGTRQRDTQYF
TRBD1,TRBV2,TRBJ1-1,-,TGTGCCAGCAGTGCGACAGGGGCCTACACTGAAGCTTTCTTT,CASSATGAYTEAFF
-,TRBV7-3,TRBJ2-7,-,TGTGCCAGCAGCTTAGCAGAAAACTACGAGCAGTACTTC,CASSLAENYEQYF
TRBD2,TRBV4-3,TRBJ2-7,-,TGCGCCAGCAGCCAAGAGACGCTAGCGGGGGGGCTCTACGAGCAGTACTTC,CASSQETLAGGLYEQYF
TRBD1,TRBV4-1,TRBJ1-5,-,TGCGCCAGCAGCCAAGATCTCAGGGGGCGCACTCATCAGCCCCAGCATTTT,CASSQDLRGRTHQPQHF
TRBD1,TRBV19,TRBJ2-5,-,TGTGCCAGTAGTGGGACAGGTTATATGGAGACCCAGTACTTC,CASSGTGYMETQYF
-,TRBV23-1,TRBJ1-1,-,TGCGCCAGCATATACAGGGCCGGGGCTTTCTTT,CASIYRAGAFF
TRBD1,TRBV2,TRBJ1-5,-,TGTGCCAGCAGGTTTCGACAGGGTCAGGAGCAGCCCCAGCATTTT,CASRFRQGQEQPQHF
-,TRBV6-5,TRBJ1-6,-,TGTGCCAGCAGTTACTCCGACCAGGGCGATTCACCCCTCCACTTT,CASSYSDQGDSPLHF
-,TRBV7-9,TRBJ1-6,-,TGTGCCAGCAGCTTAGACAGGGTTTCACCCCTCCACTTT,CASSLDRVSPLHF
TRBD1,TRBV27,TRBJ2-7,-,TGTGCCAGCAGTTATTCCCTCGGGGACAGCATGCACTACGAGCAGTACTTC,CASSYSLGDSMHYEQYF
TRBD1,TRBV6-5,TRBJ2-7,-,TGTGCCAGCAGTTACTCGCCCAGTGGACAGGACTACGAGCAGTACTTC,CASSYSPSGQDYEQYF
-,TRBV4-3,TRBJ1-6,-,TGCGCCAGCAGCCAAGATGCCACGGGCTCCTATAATTCACCCCTCCACTTT,CASSQDATGSYNSPLHF
-,TRBV7-2,TRBJ1-5,once,TGTGCCAGCAGCTCAGGGGTTCTGGGCAATCAGCCCCAGCATTTT,CASSSGVLGNQPQHF